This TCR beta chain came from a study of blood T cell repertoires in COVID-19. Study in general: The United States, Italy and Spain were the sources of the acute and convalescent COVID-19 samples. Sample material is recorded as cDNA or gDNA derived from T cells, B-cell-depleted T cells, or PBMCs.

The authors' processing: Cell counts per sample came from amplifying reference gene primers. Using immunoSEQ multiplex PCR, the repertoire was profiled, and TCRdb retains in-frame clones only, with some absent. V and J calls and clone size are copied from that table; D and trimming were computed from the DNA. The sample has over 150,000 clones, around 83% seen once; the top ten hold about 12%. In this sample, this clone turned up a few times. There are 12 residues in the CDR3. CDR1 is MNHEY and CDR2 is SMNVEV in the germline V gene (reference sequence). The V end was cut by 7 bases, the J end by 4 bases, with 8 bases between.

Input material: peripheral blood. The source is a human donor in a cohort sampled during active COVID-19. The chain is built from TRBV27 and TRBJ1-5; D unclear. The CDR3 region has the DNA TGTGCCAGCACTAGCGGGAATCAGCCCCAGCATTTT. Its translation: CASTSGNQPQHF.